This TCR beta chain was documented in a study of OX40 agonist ivuxolimab in advanced cancers. Across the whole study: The patients got ivuxolimab, which is an agonistic anti-OX40 (CD134) antibody. Study-level points and caveats: Dose levels from 0.1 to 3.0 mg/kg saw CD4+ and CD8+ blood T cells expand clonally by week 6.

About this clone itself: Antigen: not known.

Assay: immunoSEQ multiplex PCR; the TCRdb copy retains only in-frame clones and omits some. Here the sample spans about 45,000 clones, over 70% being singletons. The sample consisted of CD4+ or CD8+ T cells sorted from blood, taken in a trial of the OX40 agonist ivuxolimab. The sequence was obtained from an adult with an advanced solid tumor such as melanoma, head and neck, liver or kidney cancer.

The CDR3: CASSQGTNTGELFF. The CDR3 coding sequence is TGTGCCAGCAGCCAGGGGACGAACACCGGGGAGCTGTTTTTT. The chain links TRBV14 to TRBJ2-2, with no clear D. The CDR3 loop spans 14 amino acids. Per the germline V gene, CDR1 is SGHDN and CDR2 is FVKESK. Between the trimmed V and J ends, which lost 3 bases and 0 bases, there was a span of 5 bases. Combining the CDR3 with reference TRBV14 and TRBJ2-2 gives the whole variable domain EAGVTQFPSHSVIEKGQTVTLRCDPISGHDNLYWYRRVMGKEIKFLLHFVKESKQDESGMPNNRFLAERTGGTYSTLKVQPAELEDSGVYFCASSQGTNTGELFFGEGSRLTVL.